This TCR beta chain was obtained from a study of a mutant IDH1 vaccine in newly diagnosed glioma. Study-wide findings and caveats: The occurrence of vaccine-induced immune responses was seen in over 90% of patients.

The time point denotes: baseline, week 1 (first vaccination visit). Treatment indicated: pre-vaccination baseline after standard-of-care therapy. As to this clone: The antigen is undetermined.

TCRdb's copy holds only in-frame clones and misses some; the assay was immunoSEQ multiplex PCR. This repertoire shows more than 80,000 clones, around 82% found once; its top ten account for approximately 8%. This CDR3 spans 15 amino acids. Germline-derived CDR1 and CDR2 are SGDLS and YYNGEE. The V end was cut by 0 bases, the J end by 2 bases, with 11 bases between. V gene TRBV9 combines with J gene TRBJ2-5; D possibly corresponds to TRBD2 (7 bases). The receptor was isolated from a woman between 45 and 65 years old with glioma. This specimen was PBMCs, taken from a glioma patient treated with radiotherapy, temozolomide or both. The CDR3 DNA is TGTGCCAGCAGCGTAGTGGGGGGGACACAAGAGACCCAGTACTTC. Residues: CASSVVGGTQETQYF.